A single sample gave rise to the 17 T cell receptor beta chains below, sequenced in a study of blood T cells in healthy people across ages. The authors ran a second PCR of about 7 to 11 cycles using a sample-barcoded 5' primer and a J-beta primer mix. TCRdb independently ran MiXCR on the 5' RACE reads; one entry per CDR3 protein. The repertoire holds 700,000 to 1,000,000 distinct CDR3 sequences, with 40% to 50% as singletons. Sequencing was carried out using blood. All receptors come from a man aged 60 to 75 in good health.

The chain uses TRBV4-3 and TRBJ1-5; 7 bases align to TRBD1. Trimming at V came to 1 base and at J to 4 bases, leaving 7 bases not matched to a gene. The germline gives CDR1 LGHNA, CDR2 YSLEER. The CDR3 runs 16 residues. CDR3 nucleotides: TGCGCCAGCAGCCAAGCCAGATACAGGGGTAATCAGCCCCAGCATTTT. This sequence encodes CASSQARYRGNQPQHF.

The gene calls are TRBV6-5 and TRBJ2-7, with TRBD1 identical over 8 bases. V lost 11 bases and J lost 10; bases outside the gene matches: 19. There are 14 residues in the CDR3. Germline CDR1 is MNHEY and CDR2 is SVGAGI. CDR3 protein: CAGNDRGPSRAQYF. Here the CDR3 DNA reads TGTGCCGGCAATGACAGGGGCCCTAGCCGGGCCCAGTACTTC.

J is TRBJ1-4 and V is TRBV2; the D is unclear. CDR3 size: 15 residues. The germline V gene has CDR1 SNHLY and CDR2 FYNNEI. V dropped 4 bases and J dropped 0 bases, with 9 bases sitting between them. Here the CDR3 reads CASSVLDATNEKLFF. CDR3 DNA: TGTGCCAGCAGTGTTCTCGACGCAACTAATGAAAAACTGTTTTTT.

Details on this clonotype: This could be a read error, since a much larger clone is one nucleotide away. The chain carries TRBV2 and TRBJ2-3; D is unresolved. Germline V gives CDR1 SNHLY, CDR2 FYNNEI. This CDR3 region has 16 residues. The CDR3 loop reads CSSKTTPGARADTQYF. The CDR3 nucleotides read TGTTCCAGCAAAACGACCCCTGGAGCACGCGCAGATACGCAGTATTTT.

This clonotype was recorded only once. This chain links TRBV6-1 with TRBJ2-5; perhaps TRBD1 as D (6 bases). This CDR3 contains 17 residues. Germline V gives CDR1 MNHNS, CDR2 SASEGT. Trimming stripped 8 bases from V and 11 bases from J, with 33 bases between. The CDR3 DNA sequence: TGTGCCAGCCTCCCCGATAGGCTCGGGACACGGTCTTGGGAGCAGTACTTC. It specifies CASLPDRLGTRSWEQYF.

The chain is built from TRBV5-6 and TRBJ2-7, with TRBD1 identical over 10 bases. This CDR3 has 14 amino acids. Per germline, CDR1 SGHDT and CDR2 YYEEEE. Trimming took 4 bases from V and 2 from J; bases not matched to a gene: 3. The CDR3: CASSGTGAAYEQYF. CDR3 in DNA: TGTGCCAGCAGCGGGACAGGGGCGGCCTACGAGCAGTACTTC. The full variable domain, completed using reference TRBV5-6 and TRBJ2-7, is DAGVTQSPTHLIKTRGQQVTLRCSPKSGHDTVSWYQQALGQGPQFIFQYYEEEERQRGNFPDRFSGHQFPNYSSELNVNALLLGDSALYLCASSGTGAAYEQYFGPGTRLTVT.

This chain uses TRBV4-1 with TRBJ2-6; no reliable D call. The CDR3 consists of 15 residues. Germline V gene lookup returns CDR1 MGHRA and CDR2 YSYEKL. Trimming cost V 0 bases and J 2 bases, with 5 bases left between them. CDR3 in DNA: TGCGCCAGCAGCCAAGACGTAGCTGGGGCCAACGTCCTGACTTTC. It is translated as CASSQDVAGANVLTF.

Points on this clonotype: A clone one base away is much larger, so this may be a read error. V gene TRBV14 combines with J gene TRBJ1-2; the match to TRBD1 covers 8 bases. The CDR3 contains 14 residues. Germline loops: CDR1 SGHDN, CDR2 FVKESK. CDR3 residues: CTSSQETGAYGYTF. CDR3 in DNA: TGTACCAGCAGCCAAGAGACAGGGGCATATGGCTACACCTTC. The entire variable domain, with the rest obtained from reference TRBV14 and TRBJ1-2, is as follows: EAGVTQFPSHSVIEKGQTVTLRCDPISGHDNLYWYRRVMGKEIKFLLHFVKESKQDESGMPNNRFLAERTGGTYSTLKVQPAELEDSGVYFCTSSQETGAYGYTFGSGTRLTVV.

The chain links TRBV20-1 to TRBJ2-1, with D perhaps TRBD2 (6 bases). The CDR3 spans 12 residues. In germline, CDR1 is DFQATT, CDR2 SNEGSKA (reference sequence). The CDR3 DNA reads TGCACCGCTGGTGGGGGGTACAATGAGCAGTTCTTC. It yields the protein CTAGGGYNEQFF.

The CDR3 nucleotides read TGTGCCAGCAGCTCCACTACCGACAGTCTTTATGGCTACACCTTC. It encodes CASSSTTDSLYGYTF. V gene TRBV7-8 combines with J gene TRBJ1-2, with D possibly being TRBD1 (5 bases). Between the trimmed V and J ends, which lost 4 bases and 5 bases, there was a span of 17 bases. This CDR3 contains 15 residues. CDR1 and CDR2 from the germline V gene are SGHVS and FQNEAQ.

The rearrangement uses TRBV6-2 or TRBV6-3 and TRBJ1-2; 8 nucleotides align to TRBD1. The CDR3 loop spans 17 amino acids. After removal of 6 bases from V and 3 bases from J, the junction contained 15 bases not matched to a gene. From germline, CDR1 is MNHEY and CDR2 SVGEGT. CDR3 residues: CASRALPKTGEDYGYTF. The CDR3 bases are TGTGCCAGCAGGGCTCTACCGAAGACAGGGGAGGACTATGGCTACACCTTC.

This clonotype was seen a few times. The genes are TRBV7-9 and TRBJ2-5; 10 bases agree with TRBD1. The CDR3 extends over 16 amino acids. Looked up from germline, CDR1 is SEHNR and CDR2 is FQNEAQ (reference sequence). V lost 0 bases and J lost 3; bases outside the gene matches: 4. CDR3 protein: CASSLAVGQGKETQYF. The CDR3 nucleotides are TGTGCCAGCAGCTTAGCGGTGGGACAGGGGAAAGAGACCCAGTACTTC.

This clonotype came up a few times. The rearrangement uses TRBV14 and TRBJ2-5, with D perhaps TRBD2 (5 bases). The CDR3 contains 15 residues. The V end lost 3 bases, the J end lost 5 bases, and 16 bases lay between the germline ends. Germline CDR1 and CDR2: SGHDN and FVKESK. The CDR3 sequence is CASSQTTGAWETQYF. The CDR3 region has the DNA TGTGCCAGCAGCCAGACTACTGGCGCGTGGGAGACCCAGTACTTC.

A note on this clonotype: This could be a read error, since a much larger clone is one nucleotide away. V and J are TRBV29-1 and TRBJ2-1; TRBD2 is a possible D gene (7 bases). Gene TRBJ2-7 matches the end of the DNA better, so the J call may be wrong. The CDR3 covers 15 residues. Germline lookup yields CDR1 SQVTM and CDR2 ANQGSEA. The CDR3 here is CSARSGTPSYNEQYF. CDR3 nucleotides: TGCAGCGCCCGCAGCGGGACACCTTCCTACAATGAGCAGTACTTC.

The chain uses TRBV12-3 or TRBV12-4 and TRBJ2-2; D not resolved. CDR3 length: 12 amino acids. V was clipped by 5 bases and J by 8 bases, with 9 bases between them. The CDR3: CASSRLEGELFF. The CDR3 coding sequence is TGTGCCAGCAGTCGATTGGAGGGGGAGCTGTTTTTT.

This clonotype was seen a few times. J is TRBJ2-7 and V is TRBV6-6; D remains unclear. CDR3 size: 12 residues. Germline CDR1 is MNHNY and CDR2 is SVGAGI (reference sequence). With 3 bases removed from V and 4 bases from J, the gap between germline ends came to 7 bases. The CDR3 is CASSYRVYEQYF. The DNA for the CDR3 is TGTGCCAGCAGTTATCGAGTTTACGAGCAGTACTTC.

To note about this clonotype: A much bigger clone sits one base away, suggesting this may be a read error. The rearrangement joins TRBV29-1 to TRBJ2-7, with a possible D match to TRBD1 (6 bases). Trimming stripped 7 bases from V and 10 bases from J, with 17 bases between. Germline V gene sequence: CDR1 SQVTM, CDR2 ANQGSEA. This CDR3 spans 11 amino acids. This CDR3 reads CSGVKQGNQYF. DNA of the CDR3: TGCAGCGGCGTAAAACAGGGAAACCAGTACTTC.